This TCR beta chain was recorded in a study of early T cells in non-severe SARS-CoV-2 infection. About the study: Sequencing used unsorted whole-blood bulk RNA, so chains lack pairing. Overall study findings and caveats: The VDJdb matching leaned toward anti-spike CD8 responses and overlooked private and CD4 specificities.

The library protocol tagged individual cDNA molecules with unique molecular identifiers. TCRdb independently ran MiXCR on the 5' RACE reads; one entry per CDR3 protein. Found here are 65,000 to 75,000 distinct CDR3 sequences, approximately 10% of them singletons; the top ten hold 3% to 4.5%. Of note for this clonotype: Its antigen remains unknown.

V gave up 9 bases and J gave up 3 bases; unmatched junction bases: 4. CDR3 length: 12 residues. Germline V CDR1 and CDR2: SGHDN, FVKESK. This TCR derives from an adult who was a healthcare worker with PCR-confirmed SARS-CoV-2 infection or an uninfected control (not recorded which). Sample: whole blood. The V gene is TRBV14, the J gene TRBJ2-7; 8 nucleotides agree with TRBD2. CDR3: CASGGGYYEQYF. DNA of the CDR3: TGTGCCAGTGGCGGGGGGTACTACGAGCAGTACTTC.